The T cell receptor beta chain under discussion was sequenced for a study of T cell repertoires in cytomegalovirus infection. Using its own MiXCR run on the reads, TCRdb lists one record per CDR3 protein. The sample lists some 700,000 distinct CDR3 sequences; roughly 33% were seen once. Details on this clonotype: Its antigen is as yet unknown.

Germline V gives CDR1 SGHAT, CDR2 FQNNGV. Trimming took off 4 bases at V and 0 bases at J, with 10 bases between the two ends. The CDR3 consists of 16 residues. The sequences come from cultured PBMCs, collected from culture after CMV antigen stimulation. This sequence was found in a human donor in good health (CMV status not recorded). Some clones in this sample may be carry-over from other donors' samples. The chain recombines TRBV11-2 with TRBJ2-6, with D possibly matching TRBD1 (7 bases). The CDR3 here is CASSSQGGSGANVLTF. Written as DNA, the CDR3 is TGTGCCAGCAGCTCCCAGGGGGGCTCTGGGGCCAACGTCCTGACTTTC.